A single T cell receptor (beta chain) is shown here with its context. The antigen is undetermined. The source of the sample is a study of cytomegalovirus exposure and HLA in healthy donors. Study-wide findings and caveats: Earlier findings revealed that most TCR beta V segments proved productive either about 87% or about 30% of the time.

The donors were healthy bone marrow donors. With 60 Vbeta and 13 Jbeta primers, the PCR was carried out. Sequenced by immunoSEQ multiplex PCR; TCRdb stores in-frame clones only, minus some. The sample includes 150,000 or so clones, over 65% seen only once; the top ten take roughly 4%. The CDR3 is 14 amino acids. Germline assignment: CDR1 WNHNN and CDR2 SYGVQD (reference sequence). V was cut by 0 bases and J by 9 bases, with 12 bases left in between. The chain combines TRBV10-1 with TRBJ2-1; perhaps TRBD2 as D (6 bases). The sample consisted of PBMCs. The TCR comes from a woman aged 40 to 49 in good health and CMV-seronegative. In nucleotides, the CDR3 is TGCGCCAGCAGTGAGTCCCGACTAGAGGTTGAGCAGTTCTTC. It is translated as CASSESRLEVEQFF.